A single sample gave rise to the 11 T cell receptor beta chains below, sequenced in a study of neoadjuvant anti-PD-1 for oral cavity cancer. Libraries were prepared by immunoSEQ multiplex PCR; TCRdb keeps only in-frame clonotypes and omits some of them. The sample shows around 13,000 clones, 60% to 80% of them seen only once. The time point denotes: after neoadjuvant nivolumab, at surgical resection. The sequenced sample was PBMCs, obtained after nivolumab (anti-PD-1) treatment. Receptors were obtained from a person between 40 and 79 years old with oral cavity squamous cell carcinoma.

V usage is TRBV5-1 and J usage is TRBJ1-1, with D possibly TRBD1 on 5 matching bases. The CDR3 extends over 13 amino acids. Germline CDR1 SGHRS, CDR2 YFSETQ. The V gene lost 7 bases and the J gene lost 0 bases, with 10 bases spanning the gap. CDR3 DNA: TGCGCCAGCTCAGGGTTTATGAACACTGAAGCTTTCTTT. It is translated as CASSGFMNTEAFF. The variable domain in full, with the rest retrieved from reference TRBV5-1 and TRBJ1-1, is KAGVTQTPRYLIKTRGQQVTLSCSPISGHRSVSWYQQTPGQGLQFLFEYFSETQRNKGNFPGRFSGRQFSNSRSEMNVSTLELGDSALYLCASSGFMNTEAFFGQGTRLTVV.

CDR3 nucleotides: TGTGCCAGCAGTTTGGCCATTCGAGGAGCCGGGGAGCTGTTTTTT. It specifies CASSLAIRGAGELFF. V and J are TRBV27 and TRBJ2-2, with D hard to call. This CDR3 contains 15 residues. V dropped 3 bases and J dropped 6 bases, with 14 bases sitting between them. Germline assignment: CDR1 MNHEY and CDR2 SMNVEV (reference sequence).

This clone was observed a handful of times. The genes are TRBV5-6 and TRBJ2-2, with D maybe TRBD2 (5 bases). There are 15 residues in the CDR3. CDR1 is SGHDT and CDR2 is YYEEEE in the germline V gene. The V and J ends lost 6 bases and 4 bases respectively, with 16 bases between them. CDR3 protein: CASTPGPGSTGELFF. CDR3 DNA sequence: TGTGCCAGCACCCCCGGCCCGGGATCCACCGGGGAGCTGTTTTTT.

The CDR3 is CAWTLAGGYEQYF. In DNA form, the CDR3 reads TGTGCCTGGACCTTAGCGGGAGGGTACGAGCAGTACTTC. The chain uses TRBV30 and TRBJ2-7, with 11 bases matching TRBD2. The CDR3 has 13 amino acids. V dropped 4 bases and J dropped 4; count of bases not matched to a gene: 3. Per the germline V gene, CDR1 is GTSNPN and CDR2 is SVGIG (reference sequence).

J is TRBJ2-7 and V is TRBV6-1; 8 nucleotides align to TRBD1. V gave up 2 bases and J gave up 4 bases; unmatched junction bases: 7. Germline CDR1 MNHNS, CDR2 SASEGT. The CDR3 has 15 residues. CDR3: CASSEPGQVKYEQYF. As DNA, the CDR3 is TGTGCCAGCAGTGAACCGGGACAGGTTAAGTACGAGCAGTACTTC.

This clone has just a few counts. The V gene is TRBV9, the J gene TRBJ1-5; D unclear. The V end was cut by 0 bases, the J end by 3 bases, with 10 bases between. Germline lookup yields CDR1 SGDLS and CDR2 YYNGEE. The CDR3 runs 15 residues. The CDR3 DNA follows: TGTGCCAGCAGCGTAGAAGGAGGGCCCAATCAGCCCCAGCATTTT. This translates into CASSVEGGPNQPQHF.

This clone was seen a few times. CDR3 nucleotide sequence: TGTGCCAGCAGACGGACAGGGTTGGACTATGGCTACACCTTC. It specifies CASRRTGLDYGYTF. The chain links TRBV6-5 to TRBJ1-2; 8 bases map to TRBD1. After removal of 6 bases from V and 3 bases from J, the junction contained 6 bases not matched to a gene. CDR1 MNHEY and CDR2 SVGAGI come from the germline V gene. The length of the CDR3 is 14 residues.

This chain connects TRBV29-1 to TRBJ2-7; the match to TRBD2 covers 8 bases. Trimming cost V 4 bases and J 4 bases; bases outside gene matches: 9. Germline V CDR1 and CDR2: SQVTM, ANQGSEA. CDR3 size: 14 residues. CDR3 residues: CSVADGTSGYEQYF. Here the CDR3 DNA reads TGCAGCGTTGCGGACGGGACTAGTGGGTACGAGCAGTACTTC.

This sequence joins TRBV6-1 and TRBJ2-1, with 9 bases that match TRBD1. V shed 6 bases, J shed 8 bases, and the junction held 8 bases outside the gene matches. Germline V gene sequence: CDR1 MNHNS, CDR2 SASEGT. This CDR3 has 14 amino acids. The CDR3 region is CASSRRDRVHEQFF. The CDR3 coding sequence is TGTGCCAGCAGCCGCCGGGACAGGGTCCATGAGCAGTTCTTC.

This chain connects TRBV6-1 to TRBJ2-7; 8 bases match TRBD1. J lost 5 bases, V lost 1 base, and 4 bases had no gene match. Germline values: CDR1 MNHNS, CDR2 SASEGT. CDR3 size: 14 residues. CDR3 sequence: CASSEGNRGDEQYF. The CDR3 DNA reads as TGTGCCAGCAGTGAAGGAAACAGGGGGGACGAGCAGTACTTC.

V gene TRBV14 combines with J gene TRBJ1-3, with unresolved D. There are 15 residues in the CDR3. V was shortened by 4 bases and J by 0 bases, with 10 bases between the two germline ends. CDR1 and CDR2 from the germline V gene are SGHDN and FVKESK. CDR3 bases: TGTGCCAGCAGCCTTGGGTTATCCTCTGGAAACACCATATATTTT. This codes for CASSLGLSSGNTIYF.